This T cell receptor (beta chain) is drawn from a study of cytomegalovirus exposure and HLA in healthy donors. Study-wide background: There were 90 million to 130 million unique TCR beta sequences, drawn from about 179 million T cells, in an earlier analysis. Study-wide results and caveats: While the bulk of TCR sequences proved rare, some public TCRs turned up in many donors.

A multiplex PCR was run with 60 Vbeta primers and 13 Jbeta primers. Repertoires were generated with immunoSEQ multiplex PCR, while TCRdb's copy carries only in-frame clones and drops some. The sample includes about 120,000 clones, just over 75% of them seen just once. The V gene end was trimmed by 1 base and the J gene end by 8 bases; junction bases not matched to a gene: 8. This CDR3 comprises 17 residues. The germline CDR1 and CDR2 sequences are SGHDN and FVKESK. Donors had nominal health at sampling but likely had unrecorded immune exposures. As regards this clone: Its cognate antigen is unknown.

The sample comprised PBMCs. The gene calls are TRBV14 and TRBJ2-1, with 13 bases fitting TRBD2. The clonotype was recovered from a man between 25 and 39 years old in good health and CMV-seropositive. CDR3 sequence: CASSQVIGLAGADEQFF. CDR3 DNA sequence: TGTGCCAGCAGCCAAGTCATTGGACTAGCGGGGGCCGATGAGCAGTTCTTC.